This T cell receptor (beta chain) was sequenced for a study of cytomegalovirus exposure and HLA in healthy donors. The germline CDR1 and CDR2 sequences are SGHRS and YFSETQ. Trimming removed 2 bases from V and 5 bases from J, with 16 bases in between. The CDR3 consists of 15 residues. This clone was detected a few times. It was with 60 Vbeta and 13 Jbeta primers that the PCR ran. Measured with immunoSEQ multiplex PCR; TCRdb has only the in-frame clones, and not every one. The sample has 90,000 to 120,000 clones, around 78% seen once. V gene TRBV5-1 combines with J gene TRBJ2-5; D perhaps matches TRBD2 (5 bases). This sequence was found in a man in his thirties or forties in good health and CMV-seronegative. The sequenced sample consisted of PBMCs. The CDR3 DNA reads TGCGCCAGCAGCTTCGGATTCGTCGGCGGGGAGACCCAGTACTTC. Translating it yields CASSFGFVGGETQYF.